Listed below are T cell receptor beta chains from one sample, sequenced in a study of T cell repertoires in cytomegalovirus infection. In TCRdb, the reads were re-called with MiXCR into one record per CDR3 protein. The table records about 340,000 distinct CDR3 sequences, 25% to 35% of them present only once. The antigens of these receptors remain unknown. Sequencing used cultured PBMCs, obtained from culture after CMV antigen stimulation. The receptors here all came from a human donor in good health (CMV status not recorded). Some clones in this sample may be carry-over from other donors' samples. The CDR3 runs from the conserved cysteine through the conserved F or W. The D gene is left open where the match is weak. Expanded clones get a size class; other rows say once, few or many, or leave the size out.

abundance	v_gene	j_gene	d_gene	len	CDR3aa	CDR3nt
-	TRBV11-2	TRBJ1-2	-	15	CASSLGASDNYGYTF	TGTGCCAGCAGCTTAGGGGCCAGCGATAACTATGGCTACACCTTC
once	TRBV10-3	TRBJ1-2	-	12	CAISWDGYGYTF	TGTGCCATCAGTTGGGACGGCTATGGCTACACCTTC
many	TRBV6-1	TRBJ2-1	TRBD2	17	CASSVGLAGGPQGEQFF	TGTGCCAGCAGTGTTGGACTAGCGGGAGGGCCGCAGGGTGAGCAGTTCTTC
-	TRBV6-5	TRBJ1-2	-	13	CASGSAPPNGYTF	TGTGCCAGCGGCTCTGCGCCCCCGAATGGCTACACCTTC
-	TRBV27	TRBJ1-2	-	16	CASSPGEGQPNYGYTF	TGTGCCAGCAGTCCGGGAGAGGGGCAGCCAAACTATGGCTACACCTTC
-	TRBV7-6	TRBJ2-1	TRBD2	16	CASSPAGGRIGNEQFF	TGTGCCAGCAGCCCCGCCGGCGGGAGGATTGGGAATGAGCAGTTCTTC
few	TRBV6-1	TRBJ2-1	TRBD1	17	CASSARMGQGAYNEQFF	TGTGCCAGCAGTGCCCGGATGGGACAGGGGGCATACAATGAGCAGTTCTTC
few	TRBV20-1	TRBJ2-7	TRBD2	16	CSARKTSGLSSYEQYF	TGCAGTGCTAGGAAGACTAGCGGGCTAAGCTCCTACGAGCAGTACTTC
few	TRBV23-1	TRBJ2-5	TRBD1	15	CASSLSRDSQETQYF	TGCGCCAGCAGTCTCAGCCGGGACAGCCAAGAGACCCAGTACTTC
few	TRBV19	TRBJ1-2	-	16	CASSIPSGWGLYGYTF	TGTGCCAGTAGTATCCCCTCAGGATGGGGCCTCTATGGCTACACCTTC